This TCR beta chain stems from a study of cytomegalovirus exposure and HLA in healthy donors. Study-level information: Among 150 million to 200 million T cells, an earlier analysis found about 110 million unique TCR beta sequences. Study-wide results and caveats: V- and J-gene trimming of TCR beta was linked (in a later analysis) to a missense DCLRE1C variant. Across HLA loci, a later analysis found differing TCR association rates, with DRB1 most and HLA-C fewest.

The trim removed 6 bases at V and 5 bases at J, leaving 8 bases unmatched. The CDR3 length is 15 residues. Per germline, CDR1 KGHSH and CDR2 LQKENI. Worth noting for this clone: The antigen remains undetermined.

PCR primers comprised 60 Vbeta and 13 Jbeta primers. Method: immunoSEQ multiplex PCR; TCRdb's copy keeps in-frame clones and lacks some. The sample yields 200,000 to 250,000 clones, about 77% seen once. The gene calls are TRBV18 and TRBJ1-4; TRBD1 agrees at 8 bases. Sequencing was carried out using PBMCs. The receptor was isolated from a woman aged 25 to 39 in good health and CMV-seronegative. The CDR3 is CASSLNPGGNEKLFF. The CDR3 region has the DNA TGTGCCAGCTCCCTTAACCCAGGGGGCAATGAAAAACTGTTTTTT.